Below are 17 T cell receptor beta chains sequenced from a single sample in a study of OX40 agonist ivuxolimab in advanced cancers. The protocol was immunoSEQ multiplex PCR, while the TCRdb copy is restricted to in-frame clones and leaves out a portion. The table has roughly 100,000 clones, approximately 90% seen once. The source was CD4+ or CD8+ T cells sorted from blood, collected in a trial of the OX40 agonist ivuxolimab. The origin of the receptors is an adult with an advanced solid tumor such as melanoma, head and neck, liver or kidney cancer.

The rearrangement joins TRBV11-2 to TRBJ2-7; D possibly corresponds to TRBD1 (6 bases). The CDR3 is 15 amino acids. Looked up from germline, CDR1 is SGHAT and CDR2 is FQNNGV. V gave up 0 bases and J gave up 2 bases, with 11 bases separating them. The CDR3 here is CASSLDRTATYEQYF. CDR3 in DNA: TGTGCCAGCAGCTTAGATCGGACAGCCACCTACGAGCAGTACTTC.

V is TRBV9 and J is TRBJ2-5, with a weak D call TRBD1 (5 bases). Between the trimmed V and J ends, which lost 3 bases and 4 bases, there was a span of 10 bases. The CDR3 extends over 13 amino acids. Germline values: CDR1 SGDLS, CDR2 YYNGEE. The CDR3 loop reads CASSGIRAETQYF. The CDR3 DNA is TGTGCCAGCAGCGGAATCAGGGCAGAGACCCAGTACTTC.

The chain employs TRBV28 and TRBJ2-7; 9 nucleotides align to TRBD2. CDR3 length equals 14 residues. Losses at the gene ends were 4 bases for V and 2 bases for J; bases not matched to a gene: 3. CDR1 is MDHEN and CDR2 is SYDVKM in the germline V gene. This chain's CDR3 is CASSWTSVPYEQYF. The CDR3 DNA follows: TGTGCCAGCAGTTGGACTAGCGTGCCCTACGAGCAGTACTTC.

V and J are TRBV19 and TRBJ1-3, with 7 bases matching TRBD1. Germline V CDR1 and CDR2: LNHDA, SQIVND (reference sequence). J lost 1 base, V lost 6 bases, and 6 bases had no gene match. The CDR3 is 15 amino acids. The CDR3 protein is CASREKTGSGNTIYF. The DNA for the CDR3 is TGTGCCAGTAGGGAGAAGACAGGGTCTGGAAACACCATATATTTT.

The chain is built from TRBV27 and TRBJ2-3; tentative D call: TRBD2 (6 bases). Looked up from germline, CDR1 is MNHEY and CDR2 is SMNVEV (reference sequence). Trimming removed 2 bases at V and 0 bases at J, with 12 bases between. This CDR3 is 16 amino acids long. The CDR3 reads CASSLTLGTSTDTQYF. The CDR3 bases are TGTGCCAGCAGTTTAACCCTCGGGACTAGCACAGATACGCAGTATTTT.

The rearrangement uses TRBV14 and TRBJ2-4; D may correspond to TRBD1 or TRBD2 (5 bases each). V was clipped by 1 base and J by 12 bases, with 13 bases between them. In germline, CDR1 is SGHDN, CDR2 FVKESK. The CDR3 runs 13 residues. The CDR3 sequence: CASSQGGYPTQYF. The CDR3 DNA is TGTGCCAGCAGCCAAGGGGGGTATCCAACTCAGTACTTC.

The V gene is TRBV18, the J gene TRBJ1-2; tentative D call: TRBD1 (6 bases). The V and J ends lost 0 bases and 1 base respectively, with 9 bases between them. Germline V gene data show CDR1 as KGHSH and CDR2 as LQKENI. The CDR3 consists of 15 residues. The CDR3 spells CASSPPEGGNYGYTF. The CDR3 DNA is TGTGCCAGCTCACCACCGGAGGGGGGTAACTATGGCTACACCTTC.

This rearrangement joins TRBV25-1 to TRBJ2-5, with a possible D match to TRBD1 (5 bases). V lost 0 bases, J lost 2 bases, and 7 bases lay in between. Germline V gives CDR1 MGHDK, CDR2 SYGVNS. CDR3 length: 14 amino acids. CDR3 region: CASSEYQGQETQYF. DNA of the CDR3: TGTGCCAGCAGTGAATACCAGGGACAAGAGACCCAGTACTTC.

In this sample, this clone turned up a few times. This chain connects TRBV7-9 to TRBJ1-5, with D hard to call. V was trimmed by 8 bases and J by 7 bases, leaving 12 bases between them. There are 12 residues in the CDR3. Per the germline V gene, CDR1 is SEHNR and CDR2 is FQNEAQ (reference sequence). The CDR3 region is CASSITGQPQHF. The CDR3 bases are TGTGCCAGCTCCATCACCGGCCAGCCCCAGCATTTT. Complete variable domain (other parts from reference TRBV7-9 and TRBJ1-5): DTGVSQNPRHKITKRGQNVTFRCDPISEHNRLYWYRQTLGQGPEFLTYFQNEAQLEKSRLLSDRFSAERPKGSFSTLEIQRTEQGDSAMYLCASSITGQPQHFGDGTRLSIL.

A few counts support this clone. The chain is built from TRBV19 and TRBJ1-1; D may be TRBD1 (6 bases). V was cut by 6 bases and J by 3 bases, with 11 bases left in between. Germline V gene data show CDR1 as LNHDA and CDR2 as SQIVND (reference sequence). This CDR3 is 13 amino acids long. CDR3 nucleotides: TGTGCCAGTAGCGTTAAGGGGGACACTGAAGCTTTCTTT. This sequence encodes CASSVKGDTEAFF. The whole variable domain, filled in from reference TRBV19 and TRBJ1-1, reads DGGITQSPKYLFRKEGQNVTLSCEQNLNHDAMYWYRQDPGQGLRLIYYSQIVNDFQKGDIAEGYSVSREKKESFPLTVTSAQKNPTAFYLCASSVKGDTEAFFGQGTRLTVV.

This chain uses TRBV4-2 with TRBJ1-1, with 7 bases aligning to TRBD1. Trimming took 7 bases from V and 4 from J; bases not matched to a gene: 6. The CDR3 loop spans 13 amino acids. The germline CDR1 and CDR2 sequences are LGHNA and YNFKEQ. The CDR3 loop is CASTQTGVTEAFF. The CDR3 DNA sequence: TGTGCCAGCACTCAAACAGGGGTCACTGAAGCTTTCTTT.

J is TRBJ2-7 and V is TRBV5-3; the D call may be TRBD1 or TRBD2 (6 bases each). TRBV5-3 counts as an open reading frame of uncertain function. With 2 bases removed from V and 2 bases from J, the gap between germline ends came to 14 bases. This CDR3 has 15 residues. DNA for the CDR3: TGTGCCAGAAGCTTTGGGGGGCGTCCCACCTACGAGCAGTACTTC. Residues: CARSFGGRPTYEQYF.

This clone was observed a single time. This chain links TRBV14 with TRBJ2-7; no reliable D call. The CDR3 sequence is 12 residues long. Deletions cut 0 bases from V and 4 bases from J, with 4 bases between. Germline V gene data show CDR1 as SGHDN and CDR2 as FVKESK. The CDR3 sequence: CASSQDRYEQYF. In DNA, the CDR3 is TGTGCCAGCAGCCAAGATCGGTACGAGCAGTACTTC.

This chain connects TRBV2 to TRBJ1-2, with 8 positions matching TRBD1. Germline lookup yields CDR1 SNHLY and CDR2 FYNNEI. The trim removed 10 bases at V and 5 bases at J, leaving 9 bases unmatched. The CDR3 has 13 residues. The DNA of the CDR3 is TGTGCCACCCCAGGACAGGGAAGGTATGGCTACACCTTC. Translating gives CATPGQGRYGYTF.

This chain uses TRBV18 with TRBJ2-1; TRBD2 aligns across 7 bases. The CDR3 is 17 residues long. Germline assignment: CDR1 KGHSH and CDR2 LQKENI. V lost 0 bases and J lost 0; bases outside the gene matches: 5. The CDR3 region is CASSPPHTGGSYNEQFF. CDR3 in DNA: TGTGCCAGCTCACCACCACACACGGGAGGCTCCTACAATGAGCAGTTCTTC.

This clone was recorded a few times. The chain recombines TRBV6-5 with TRBJ2-1; 12 bases are shared with TRBD2. With V trimmed by 6 bases and J by 6 bases, 6 bases remained unmatched. Germline-derived CDR1 and CDR2 are MNHEY and SVGAGI. The CDR3 covers 15 residues. CDR3 sequence: CASSPPGLAGNEQFF. The CDR3, as DNA: TGTGCCAGCAGCCCCCCGGGACTAGCGGGCAATGAGCAGTTCTTC.

The V and J genes are TRBV7-9 and TRBJ2-3, with D perhaps matching TRBD1 or TRBD2 (5 bases each). CDR1 and CDR2 from the germline V gene are SEHNR and FQNEAQ (reference sequence). The CDR3 spans 17 residues. The V and J ends lost 5 bases and 4 bases respectively, with 22 bases between them. The CDR3: CASSPTPRQRGPDTQYF. CDR3 sequence (DNA): TGTGCCAGCAGCCCAACGCCCCGACAGAGGGGACCAGATACGCAGTATTTT.